The source of this TCR beta chain is a study of T cells after posttransplantation cyclophosphamide (TCRdb year 2016). With regard to the full study: T cell repertoire reconstitution was tracked by TRB sequencing after myeloablative bone marrow transplantation in which posttransplantation cyclophosphamide was used as GVHD prophylaxis. Public TRB sequences were searched against a database of over 3,600 sequences associated with responses to pathogens, tumor antigens, self-antigens and alloantigens. Samples from roughly 35 PTCy-treated patients, along with samples from some 16 of their related bone marrow donors, underwent antigen receptor sequencing. Blood from all 30 or so PTCy patients with 1-year posttransplant specimens was subjected to TRB sequencing. In 3 patients, TRB sequencing was also performed on up to 3 more blood samples taken 2 to 5.2 years after transplant, and in 4 patients, pretransplant blood was also TRB-sequenced. Because TRA and TRB clonality correlated tightly in 10 or so samples, later TCR analyses were limited to TRB. What the research found in general, with its limitations: Across 45 to 50 patients, TRB clonality was highly associated with recipient CMV seropositivity and CMV reactivation, and PTCy diversity was similar to diversity in CNI/methotrexate controls. Donor-recipient similarity was low at 1-2 months but increased during the first year, and donor CD8+ memory clones often dominated later blood repertoires. The TRB repertoires of T cells infiltrating skin or the GI tract showed only limited overlap with the TRB repertoires found in blood.

TRB sequencing used genomic DNA with the immunoSEQ assay at survey resolution or the hsTCRB kit. Turning to the authors' computational methods: The immunoSEQ software was used for initial read processing, and the LymphoSeq R package was used for repertoire analyses. Clonality was computed as 1 minus normalized Shannon entropy, and a Gini coefficient was also calculated for each TRB dataset. Phenotypes of unsorted samples were inferred by mapping TRB sequences from sorted subsets of the recipient or donor onto the same recipient's unsorted samples. Entries here come from immuneACCESS through TCRdb and include only in-frame sequences with V and J called. Some clones fail to appear in such tables; in the studies checked, an unresolved V gene covers under half of the shortfall, and the cause of the remainder is unknown. V and J calls and clone size follow that table, whereas D and trimming were derived from the DNA. The sample profile shows fewer than 7,000 clones; 65% to 80% of them were found once. The ten largest clones add up to about 27% of the sample.

Points on this clone: Its antigen is unknown. There are no base qualities to consult, and no much larger clone falls within one base.

The CDR3 holds 16 amino acids from the cysteine to the phenylalanine. The DNA shown is the 48-base CDR3, in frame from base 1. CDR1 SGHTA and CDR2 FQGNSA are derived from the germline V gene. The junction shows trimming of 0 bases on V and 4 bases on J, and the gene matches do not reach 6 bases of it. On the day of marrow donation, related bone marrow donors gave peripheral blood samples. Mononuclear cells from peripheral blood and bone marrow were separated by Ficoll-Hypaque density centrifugation and then cryopreserved. CD4+ and CD8+ T cells, including naive and memory subsets, were sorted by FACS using a FACSAria II.

The chain links TRBV7-2 with TRBJ2-5; 9 of the junction bases match TRBD2. Sequencing was done on a sample of memory CD4+ T cells sorted from blood. The source of this sequence is a woman aged 45-65 years in good health and a related stem cell transplant donor. The DNA is TGTGCCAGCAGCTTAGCGTTCGCGGGAGGGGGAGAGACCCAGTACTTC. This yields the protein CASSLAFAGGGETQYF.